The sample holds a few counts of the clone carrying this T cell receptor beta chain. This record belongs to a study of Graves' ophthalmopathy and Graves' hyperthyroidism. Transcripts of RNA were the source for amplifying TCR beta CDR3 regions. HTBI-primed RT-PCR formed the first round, and a multiplex PCR formed the second. TCRdb recomputed calls from the multiplex PCR reads with MiXCR, one row per CDR3 protein. The sample consists of roughly 700,000 distinct CDR3 sequences, roughly two fifths of them appearing once. The J segment lost 2 bases and the V segment lost 6 bases, leaving 8 bases of the junction unmatched. Looked up from germline, CDR1 is DFQATT and CDR2 is SNEGSKA (reference sequence). The CDR3 covers 14 residues. Those donors who had ophthalmopathy presented with moderate-to-severe activity, a CAS of ≥3, a NOSPECS of ≥4 and a duration under 3 months. The authors isolated PBMCs from approximately 10 ml of fresh peripheral blood.

The sequence was obtained from an adult man with Graves' ophthalmopathy. This chain links TRBV20-1 with TRBJ2-7; TRBD1 aligns across 9 bases. Sequencing was performed on peripheral blood. CDR3 protein: CSATSRDRAYEQYF. As DNA, the CDR3 is TGCAGTGCCACAAGCCGGGACAGGGCCTACGAGCAGTACTTC.